The 9 T cell receptor beta chains given below trace back to one sample, sequenced in a study of OX40 agonist ivuxolimab in advanced cancers. Using immunoSEQ multiplex PCR, the repertoire was profiled, and TCRdb retains in-frame clones only, with some absent. The table shows approximately 94,000 clones, with 84% occurring only once. This specimen consisted of CD4+ or CD8+ T cells sorted from blood, obtained in a trial of the OX40 agonist ivuxolimab. The receptor source for this set is an adult with an advanced solid tumor such as melanoma, head and neck, liver or kidney cancer.

The chain has TRBV7-2 and TRBJ1-5; weak D call: TRBD1 (6 bases). Between the trimmed V and J ends, which lost 4 bases and 6 bases, there was a span of 10 bases. Germline lookup yields CDR1 SGHTA and CDR2 FQGNSA. The CDR3 spans 13 residues. CDR3 sequence: CASSYDRSQPQHF. For the CDR3, the DNA is TGTGCCAGCAGCTACGACAGGTCTCAGCCCCAGCATTTT.

Concerning this clone: This sample includes further DNA sequences coding for the same CDR3. The gene calls are TRBV19 and TRBJ2-7, with TRBD1 as a possible D gene (5 bases). Germline V gene sequence: CDR1 LNHDA, CDR2 SQIVND (reference sequence). Trimming took 6 bases from V and 7 from J, leaving 16 bases between them. This CDR3 comprises 13 residues. The CDR3: CASRARASGEQYF. CDR3 DNA sequence: TGTGCCAGTAGGGCCAGGGCAAGTGGAGAGCAGTACTTC.

The V and J genes are TRBV4-1 and TRBJ2-1; 8 nucleotides align to TRBD2. The CDR3 contains 14 residues. Losses at the gene ends were 3 bases for V and 5 bases for J; bases not matched to a gene: 3. Germline CDR1 MGHRA, CDR2 YSYEKL. The CDR3 sequence is CASSQGTRNNEQFF. The CDR3 nucleotides are TGCGCCAGCAGCCAGGGGACTAGGAACAATGAGCAGTTCTTC.

CDR3 residues: CASRLELSGRSYEQYF. CDR3 DNA: TGTGCAAGTCGCTTAGAGCTTAGCGGGCGCTCCTACGAGCAGTACTTC. V and J are TRBV12-2 and TRBJ2-7; the D call in the table, TRBD2, was not verified against the DNA. TRBV12-2 is a known pseudogene. CDR3 length: 16 amino acids.

V gene TRBV7-8 combines with J gene TRBJ2-3, with D unclear. V dropped 0 bases and J dropped 4 bases, with 5 bases sitting between them. Per the germline V gene, CDR1 is SGHVS and CDR2 is FQNEAQ. The CDR3 length is 13 residues. The CDR3 here is CASSLAIPDTQYF. The DNA for the CDR3 is TGTGCCAGCAGCTTAGCGATCCCAGATACGCAGTATTTT.

The chain links TRBV5-1 to TRBJ1-3; D not resolved. V was shortened by 4 bases and J by 0 bases, with 11 bases between the two germline ends. Germline V gives CDR1 SGHRS, CDR2 YFSETQ. This CDR3 is built from 15 residues. The chain's CDR3 is CASSTSRDSGNTIYF. CDR3 in DNA: TGCGCCAGCAGCACCTCAAGGGACTCTGGAAACACCATATATTTT.

The V call is TRBV6-5, the J call TRBJ1-6, with TRBD1 matching 7 bases. The germline CDR1 and CDR2 sequences are MNHEY and SVGAGI. Trimming at V came to 2 bases and at J to 7 bases, leaving 5 bases not matched to a gene. There are 15 residues in the CDR3. CDR3 in amino acids: CASSYAPDRNSPLHF. CDR3 DNA: TGTGCCAGCAGTTACGCCCCGGACAGGAATTCACCCCTCCACTTT.

V usage is TRBV5-5 and J usage is TRBJ1-4; possible D gene TRBD1, 6 bases. The V gene's germline CDR1 is SGHKS and CDR2 YYEKEE (reference sequence). This CDR3 comprises 14 residues. Trimming left V 0 bases short and J 8 bases short, with 11 bases between. The CDR3 loop reads CASSLDRVDEKLFF. The CDR3 DNA is TGTGCCAGCAGCTTGGACAGGGTAGACGAAAAACTGTTTTTT.

This clone was seen only once. Here the CDR3 reads CASSPHRSSGNTIYF. Written as DNA, the CDR3 is TGTGCCAGCAGTCCCCACAGGAGCTCTGGAAACACCATATATTTT. V and J are TRBV7-2 and TRBJ1-3; D is possibly TRBD1 (5 bases). The CDR3 covers 15 residues. Between the trimmed V and J ends, which lost 6 bases and 0 bases, there was a span of 12 bases. Germline assignment: CDR1 SGHTA and CDR2 FQGNSA.